The source of this T cell receptor beta chain is a study of CD8+ T cells in alopecia areata. Study context: Each of the treated patients was given oral tofacitinib, 5 to 10 mg twice daily, for moderate-to-severe alopecia areata.

Germline-derived CDR1 and CDR2 are MNHEY and SVGAGI. The CDR3 contains 16 residues. V lost 3 bases, J lost 1 base, and 15 bases lay in between. Extracted RNA was reverse transcribed, and the resulting cDNA served as sequencing template. The method was immunoSEQ multiplex PCR; TCRdb's version includes in-frame clones alone and lacks a portion of them. This table has over 200,000 clones, around 62% appearing once. The clonotype comes from a human donor with alopecia areata. The V gene is TRBV6-5, the J gene TRBJ1-1; TRBD1 might be the D (6 bases). Specimen: CD4+ T cells sorted from blood, collected at week 0. The CDR3 nucleotides are TGTGCCAGCAGTTATCAACTTGGACAGCCGAACACTGAAGCTTTCTTT. Its protein product is CASSYQLGQPNTEAFF.